This TCR beta chain originates from a study of T cells in Graves' hyperthyroidism and ophthalmopathy. General observations from the study: In simple terms, a model built on 13 V-J features told ophthalmopathy apart from stable hyperthyroidism.

Germline CDR1 SGHVS, CDR2 FQNEAQ. Trimming removed 5 bases at V and 2 bases at J, with 24 bases between. The CDR3 runs to 18 residues. RNA transcripts yielded amplified TCR beta CDR3 regions. The HTBI primer set served for first-round RT-PCR of the TCR CDR3. TCRdb re-called the multiplex PCR reads with MiXCR, one entry per CDR3 protein. The sample records hundreds of thousands of distinct CDR3 sequences, 14% being singletons. A patient was excluded if there was uncontrolled infection, other autoimmune disease, pregnancy or lactation. Used for diagnoses were clinical symptoms, serum thyroxine and TRAb, thyroid ultrasound and orbital computed tomography. The source of the PBMCs was 10 ml of fresh peripheral blood. This clonotype has a count of ten or more. Its antigen remains unidentified.

This receptor was taken from a woman in her late teens or twenties with Graves' hyperthyroidism. Sequencing was done on a sample of blood. The gene calls are TRBV7-8 and TRBJ2-5, with a weak D call TRBD2 (7 bases). This CDR3 reads CASSRTKRGGPRQETQYF. CDR3 nucleotide sequence: TGTGCCAGCAGCCGCACCAAAAGGGGGGGTCCTCGACAAGAGACCCAGTACTTC. The full variable domain, completed using reference TRBV7-8 and TRBJ2-5, is GAGVSQSPRYKVAKRGQDVALRCDPISGHVSLFWYQQALGQGPEFLTYFQNEAQLDKSGLPSDRFFAERPEGSVSTLKIQRTQQEDSAVYLCASSRTKRGGPRQETQYFGPGTRLLVL.